This is a list of T cell receptor beta chains from one sample in a study of T cell responses to AZD1222 COVID-19 vaccine. Clones were read by immunoSEQ multiplex PCR, and TCRdb kept only the in-frame ones, dropping some. This table holds approximately 200,000 clones, approximately 93% found once. The source was peripheral blood, collected 28 days after the second AZD1222 dose. The receptor source for this set is an adult who received the AZD1222 COVID-19 vaccine. The CDR3 runs from the conserved cysteine through the conserved F or W. A D gene is named only where the DNA matches it firmly. The listing skips clone size in some rows; elsewhere it reads once, few, many or a size class.

D	size	V	J	CDR3	DNA
TRBD1	NA	TRBV2	TRBJ2-5	CASSGDRGETQYF	TGTGCCAGCAGTGGGGACAGGGGTGAGACCCAGTACTTC
TRBD2	NA	TRBV14	TRBJ2-5	CASSRTSGIQETQYF	TGTGCCAGCAGCCGCACTAGCGGCATACAAGAGACCCAGTACTTC
NA	NA	TRBV10-3	TRBJ1-2	CAISGTGLGYTF	TGTGCCATCAGTGGAACAGGGCTTGGCTACACCTTC
NA	NA	TRBV7-9	TRBJ1-1	CASSLAAGTRAEAFF	TGTGCCAGCAGCTTAGCCGCGGGTACAAGGGCTGAAGCTTTCTTT
TRBD1	once	TRBV2	TRBJ1-1	CASRQGLNTEAFF	TGTGCCAGCCGACAGGGGTTGAACACTGAAGCTTTCTTT
NA	NA	TRBV19	TRBJ2-1	CASSIDLGLVENEQFF	TGTGCCAGTAGTATAGATCTAGGGCTAGTGGAAAATGAGCAGTTCTTC
NA	NA	TRBV29-1	TRBJ1-1	CSVEVQQNTEAFF	TGCAGCGTTGAAGTCCAGCAGAACACTGAAGCTTTCTTT
NA	NA	TRBV4-2	TRBJ2-7	CASSQEYRAYEQYF	TGTGCCAGCAGCCAAGAGTACAGGGCTTACGAGCAGTACTTC
NA	NA	TRBV27	TRBJ1-6	CASSWTATRVSTYNSPLHF	TGTGCCAGCAGCTGGACTGCCACTCGGGTTAGCACCTATAATTCACCCCTCCACTTT
NA	NA	TRBV2	TRBJ2-1	CASSGHNEQFF	TGTGCCAGCAGTGGGCACAATGAGCAGTTCTTC
NA	NA	TRBV19	TRBJ2-1	CASSMSYNEQFF	TGTGCCAGTAGTATGAGTTACAATGAGCAGTTCTTC